The sequence of this T cell receptor (beta chain) was determined in a study of blood T cell repertoires in COVID-19 (dated by TCRdb to between 2020 and 2021). Broadly, across the study: Collaborator samples came from the United States, Italy and Spain and covered acute and convalescent phases of COVID-19. The material from the prospective study consisted of cDNA or gDNA derived from T cells, B-cell-depleted T cells, or PBMCs. The repertoires were released in a freely available public database meant as a resource for research on the immune response to SARS-CoV-2. Deeply sampled blood TCRbeta repertoires from subjects exposed to, actively infected with, or recovered from COVID-19 were included in the dataset. Sample metadata almost always included a de-identified subject ID, COVID-19 status, age in years and sex. The samples were drawn from two sources: the first 160 participants of the ongoing ImmuneRACE study, and over 1,000 subjects contributed by 6 global collaborators. Where available, HLA class I and class II types were taken from metadata supplied by the sample provider and were not determined by assay-based typing. Points the paper makes about the study in general: The amount of clinical and demographic metadata varied by source and participant and was provided uncurated.

Worth noting for this clone: Its antigen remains unidentified. Base qualities are not provided; no much larger clone lies one nucleotide away.

The CDR3 runs 13 residues from the cysteine to the phenylalanine. CDR3 DNA only is kept here, 39 bases in frame from base 1. Trimming takes 4 bases from V and 2 bases from J, and the germline ends sit 8 bases apart. CDR1 SNHLY and CDR2 FYNNEI were looked up in the germline V gene. TCRbeta CDR3 regions were amplified from genomic DNA by means of the immunoSEQ Assay, a bias-controlled multiplex PCR. On the study's bioinformatics: The number of nucleated cells in each sample was estimated by amplification of reference gene primers within the assay. Sequence reads were collapsed and filtered to measure the absolute abundance of every unique TCRbeta CDR3 rearrangement. For each sample, productive Simpson clonality was calculated by taking the square root of Simpson's diversity index across productive rearrangements. Drawn from immuneACCESS, this table holds only the in-frame rearrangements with V and J called that TCRdb kept. Clones are partly lost; checked studies trace under half to an unresolved V gene and leave the rest unexplained. D and trimming come from the DNA, and the V and J calls and clone size come from that table. This sample comprises around 100,000 clones, more than 75% of them detected only once. Of the sample, 13% falls within the top ten clones.

Each collaborating institution followed its own protocols to collect whole blood in K2EDTA tubes. For TCRbeta analysis, collaborator samples were shipped as frozen whole blood, as isolated PBMCs, or as DNA extracted from either sample type. The chain is made from TRBV2 and TRBJ1-1; there is no confident call for the D gene. Sequenced input: peripheral blood. This clonotype was obtained from a human donor in a cohort sampled during active COVID-19. CDR3 reads: CASSGEANTEAFF. The DNA sequence is TGTGCCAGCAGTGGTGAGGCCAACACTGAAGCTTTCTTT.